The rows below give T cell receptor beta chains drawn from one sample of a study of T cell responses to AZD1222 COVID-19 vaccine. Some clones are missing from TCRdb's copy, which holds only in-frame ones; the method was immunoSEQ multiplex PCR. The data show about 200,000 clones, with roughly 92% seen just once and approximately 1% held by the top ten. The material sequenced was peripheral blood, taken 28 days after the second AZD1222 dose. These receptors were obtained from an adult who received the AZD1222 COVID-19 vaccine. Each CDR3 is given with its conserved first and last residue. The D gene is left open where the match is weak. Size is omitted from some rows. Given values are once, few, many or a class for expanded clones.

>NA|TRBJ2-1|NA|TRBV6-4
CASSDSGGQNEQFF
TGTGCCAGCAGTGACTCGGGGGGTCAGAATGAGCAGTTCTTC
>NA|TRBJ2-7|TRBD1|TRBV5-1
CASSQPGQGLYEQYF
TGCGCCAGCAGCCAACCGGGACAGGGGCTTTACGAGCAGTACTTC
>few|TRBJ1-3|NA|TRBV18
CASSSTATPNTIYF
TGTGCCAGCTCCTCGACGGCCACTCCAAACACCATATATTTT
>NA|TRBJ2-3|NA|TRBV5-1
CASSLAYREFADTQYF
TGCGCCAGCAGCTTGGCATACAGGGAGTTCGCAGATACGCAGTATTTT
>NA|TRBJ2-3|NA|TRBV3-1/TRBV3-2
CASSPGGIFIGTDTQYF
TGTGCCAGCAGCCCAGGAGGGATTTTCATCGGCACAGATACGCAGTATTTT
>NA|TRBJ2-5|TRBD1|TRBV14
CASTRQGGETQYF
TGTGCCAGCACCCGACAGGGTGGAGAGACCCAGTACTTC
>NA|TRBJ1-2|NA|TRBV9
CASSSPGGGYTF
TGTGCCAGCAGCTCACCAGGAGGTGGCTACACCTTC
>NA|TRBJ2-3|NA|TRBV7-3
CASSLIRSHTDTQYF
TGTGCCAGCAGCTTAATCAGGAGTCACACAGATACGCAGTATTTT
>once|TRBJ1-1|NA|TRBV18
CASSPTQGRGTEAFF
TGTGCCAGCTCACCAACCCAGGGGAGGGGCACTGAAGCTTTCTTT
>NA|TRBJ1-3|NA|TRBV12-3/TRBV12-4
CASSLVGNTIYF
TGTGCCAGCAGTTTAGTGGGAAACACCATATATTTT
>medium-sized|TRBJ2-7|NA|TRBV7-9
CASSPKTSGTKNYEQYF
TGTGCCAGCAGCCCAAAAACTTCCGGGACAAAAAATTACGAGCAGTACTTC
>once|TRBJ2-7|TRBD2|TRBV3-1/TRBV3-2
CASRTSGGANEQYF
TGTGCCAGCAGGACTAGCGGGGGGGCGAACGAGCAGTACTTC
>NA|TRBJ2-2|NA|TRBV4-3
CASSRDGGELFF
TGCGCCAGCAGCCGCGACGGCGGGGAGCTGTTTTTT
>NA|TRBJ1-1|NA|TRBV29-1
CSVEEGMNTEAFF
TGCAGCGTTGAAGAGGGAATGAACACTGAAGCTTTCTTT
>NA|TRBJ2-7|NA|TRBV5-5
CASSPGGVRDEQYF
TGTGCCAGCAGCCCGGGCGGGGTCCGGGACGAGCAGTACTTC
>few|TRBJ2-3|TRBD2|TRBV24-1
CATSPSGGEGTQYF
TGTGCCACCAGTCCCAGCGGGGGGGAAGGTACGCAGTATTTT
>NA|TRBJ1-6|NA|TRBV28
CASSPVGVDSPLHF
TGTGCCAGCAGCCCCGTCGGGGTCGATTCACCCCTCCACTTT
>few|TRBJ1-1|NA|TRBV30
CAWRRTEAFF
TGTGCCTGGAGGAGGACTGAAGCTTTCTTT
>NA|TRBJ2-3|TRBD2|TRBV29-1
CSVGQLAGPSTDTQYF
TGCAGCGTTGGCCAACTAGCGGGGCCTAGCACAGATACGCAGTATTTT
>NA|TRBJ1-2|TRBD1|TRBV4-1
CASSHTGVEFGYTF
TGCGCCAGCAGCCATACAGGGGTAGAGTTTGGCTACACCTTC
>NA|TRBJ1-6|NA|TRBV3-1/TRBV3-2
CASSQDRVRGSPLHF
TGTGCCAGCAGCCAAGACAGGGTACGGGGTTCACCCCTCCACTTT
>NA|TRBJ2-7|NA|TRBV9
CASSVEGWGYYEQYF
TGTGCCAGCAGCGTAGAAGGGTGGGGTTACTACGAGCAGTACTTC
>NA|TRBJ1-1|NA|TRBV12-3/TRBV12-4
CASIGIPNTEAFF
TGTGCCAGCATTGGGATACCGAACACTGAAGCTTTCTTT
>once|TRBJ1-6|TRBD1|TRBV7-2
CASSSLGTGGFGYNSPLHF
TGTGCCAGCAGCTCCCTGGGGACAGGGGGCTTTGGCTATAATTCACCCCTCCACTTT